This TCR beta chain appears in the sequencing data of a study of Graves' ophthalmopathy and Graves' hyperthyroidism. Study background: Before any treatment was given, at initial diagnosis, peripheral blood was collected.

CDR3 regions of TCR beta were amplified from RNA transcripts. First-round RT-PCR with HTBI primers preceded a second-round multiplex PCR. MiXCR, run by TCRdb on the multiplex PCR reads, gives a single entry per CDR3 protein. Among 210,000 or so distinct CDR3 sequences listed, under 30% were seen once. Study results and caveats: Both a roughly 70% sensitivity and an approximately 76% specificity characterized the model's predictions of ophthalmopathy progression.

Patients were diagnosed from clinical symptoms, serum thyroxine, TRAb, thyroid ultrasound and orbital computed tomography. The CDR3 has 15 amino acids. J was trimmed by 4 bases and V by 2 bases; bases with no gene match: 5. Germline-derived CDR1 and CDR2 are SGHTA and FQGNSA. About this clonotype: The antigen is unknown.

The sequencing sample was made of peripheral blood. V gene TRBV7-2 combines with J gene TRBJ1-1; TRBD1 agrees at 9 bases. This TCR was sampled from a man between 45 and 60 years old with Graves' ophthalmopathy. The CDR3 sequence is CASSLMSTGGTEAFF. The CDR3 DNA reads TGTGCCAGCAGCTTAATGTCGACAGGGGGCACTGAAGCTTTCTTT.